These 17 T cell receptor beta chains originate from one sample sequenced in a study of cytomegalovirus exposure and HLA in healthy donors. Profiled with immunoSEQ multiplex PCR; TCRdb holds only in-frame clones, not every one. The profile shows approximately 160,000 clones, around 82% of them singletons. Sequenced material: PBMCs. Receptor source: a man aged 25 to 45 in good health and CMV-seropositive.

The V call is TRBV6-5, the J call TRBJ1-5; TRBD1 agrees at 9 bases. J lost 5 bases, V lost 5 bases, and 7 bases had no gene match. The CDR3 covers 15 residues. Germline loops: CDR1 MNHEY, CDR2 SVGAGI. DNA for the CDR3: TGTGCCAGCAGTGTGGGACAGGGAATAGATCAGCCCCAGCATTTT. Translating it yields CASSVGQGIDQPQHF.

This chain joins TRBV2 and TRBJ1-4, with D possibly TRBD1 on 5 matching bases. Between the trimmed V and J ends, which lost 4 bases and 8 bases, there was a span of 11 bases. Germline CDR1 and CDR2: SNHLY and FYNNEI. The CDR3 has 13 residues. The CDR3 coding sequence is TGTGCCAGCAGTGTGGGGCTGGGGGAAAAACTGTTTTTT. Its translation is CASSVGLGEKLFF.

This chain uses TRBV7-8 with TRBJ2-7, with 10 bases fitting TRBD2. Trimming at V came to 1 base and at J to 4 bases, leaving 7 bases not matched to a gene. Germline V gene data show CDR1 as SGHVS and CDR2 as FQNEAQ. The CDR3 sequence is 16 residues long. CDR3 in DNA: TGTGCCAGCAGCTTAGAAGTAACTAGCGGGGTATACGAGCAGTACTTC. The encoded protein is CASSLEVTSGVYEQYF. Based on the CDR3 plus reference TRBV7-8 and TRBJ2-7, the full variable domain is GAGVSQSPRYKVAKRGQDVALRCDPISGHVSLFWYQQALGQGPEFLTYFQNEAQLDKSGLPSDRFFAERPEGSVSTLKIQRTQQEDSAVYLCASSLEVTSGVYEQYFGPGTRLTVT.

The chain is built from TRBV28 and TRBJ1-2; D gene uncertain. The CDR3 has 18 residues. V was shortened by 7 bases and J by 1 base, with 25 bases between the two germline ends. Germline CDR1 is MDHEN and CDR2 is SYDVKM. The CDR3 protein is CASTARGGLKPNNYGYTF. DNA of the CDR3: TGTGCCAGCACGGCCCGGGGAGGGCTCAAGCCCAATAACTATGGCTACACCTTC.

About this clone: With a much larger clone just one base away, this may be a read error. This specimen includes other DNA sequences encoding the same CDR3. V is TRBV6-4 and J is TRBJ2-1, with TRBD2 identical over 10 bases. V was clipped by 0 bases and J by 6 bases; unmatched bases: 2. The germline gives CDR1 MRHNA, CDR2 SNTAGT. CDR3 length equals 15 residues. CDR3 nucleotide sequence: TGTGCCAGCAGTGACTCAAGCGGGGGGGCCAATGAGCAGTTCTTC. Translated, it gives CASSDSSGGANEQFF.

This sequence joins TRBV6-5 and TRBJ2-7, with TRBD1 matching 8 bases. The CDR3 runs to 14 residues. Germline trimming cut 7 bases from V and 0 bases from J; bases unmatched to any gene: 5. Germline loops: CDR1 MNHEY, CDR2 SVGAGI. This chain's CDR3 is CASKRTGSSYEQYF. CDR3 sequence (DNA): TGTGCCAGCAAGAGGACAGGGAGCTCCTACGAGCAGTACTTC.

This sequence joins TRBV4-3 and TRBJ1-4, with a possible D match to TRBD1 (6 bases). Germline V gene sequence: CDR1 LGHNA, CDR2 YSLEER. V dropped 0 bases and J dropped 4 bases, with 9 bases sitting between them. The CDR3 totals 15 residues. The CDR3 DNA is TGCGCCAGCAGCCAAGATGGGGGCCATAATGAAAAACTGTTTTTT. Its protein is CASSQDGGHNEKLFF.

This clone was recorded a few times. This chain links TRBV19 with TRBJ2-7; TRBD2 is a possible D gene (6 bases). The CDR3 length is 13 residues. In germline, CDR1 is LNHDA, CDR2 SQIVND (reference sequence). V gave up 5 bases and J gave up 0 bases, with 8 bases separating them. The CDR3 here is CASSYGSSYEQYF. In nucleotides, the CDR3 is TGTGCCAGTAGTTACGGGAGCTCCTACGAGCAGTACTTC. The complete variable domain, with remaining parts taken from reference TRBV19 and TRBJ2-7, reads DGGITQSPKYLFRKEGQNVTLSCEQNLNHDAMYWYRQDPGQGLRLIYYSQIVNDFQKGDIAEGYSVSREKKESFPLTVTSAQKNPTAFYLCASSYGSSYEQYFGPGTRLTVT.

The genes are TRBV5-1 and TRBJ2-1; weak D call: TRBD1 (5 bases). The ends were cut back, 7 bases at V and 7 bases at J, with 15 bases in the middle. CDR3 length: 13 residues. Germline loops: CDR1 SGHRS, CDR2 YFSETQ. CDR3 bases: TGCGCCAGCGGATATTTTGGGGCGAATGAGCAGTTCTTC. Its protein product is CASGYFGANEQFF. Looking up the rest from reference TRBV5-1 and TRBJ2-1 gives the full variable domain: KAGVTQTPRYLIKTRGQQVTLSCSPISGHRSVSWYQQTPGQGLQFLFEYFSETQRNKGNFPGRFSGRQFSNSRSEMNVSTLELGDSALYLCASGYFGANEQFFGPGTRLTVL.

V gene TRBV7-9 combines with J gene TRBJ1-1; possibly TRBD1 for D (5 bases). The CDR3 length is 14 residues. Germline loops: CDR1 SEHNR, CDR2 FQNEAQ (reference sequence). V lost 4 bases, J lost 4 bases, and 13 bases lay in between. The CDR3 DNA reads TGTGCCAGCAGCTCGGGGCCCGGGGGCACTGAAGCTTTCTTT. Its translation: CASSSGPGGTEAFF.

V is TRBV15 and J is TRBJ2-7; no clear D. Germline values: CDR1 LNHNV, CDR2 YYDKDF (reference sequence). The CDR3 consists of 16 residues. V lost 0 bases and J lost 2, with 14 bases in between. CDR3 sequence: CATSRDSAGPTYEQYF. The CDR3 region has the DNA TGTGCCACCAGCAGAGATTCGGCAGGTCCTACCTACGAGCAGTACTTC.

The V and J genes are TRBV7-3 and TRBJ2-1, with 10 bases that match TRBD2. V dropped 4 bases and J dropped 15; count of bases not matched to a gene: 6. The germline V gene has CDR1 SGHTA and CDR2 FQGTGA. This CDR3 contains 12 residues. CDR3 loop: CASSSEAGGRFF. The CDR3 DNA reads TGTGCCAGCAGCTCGGAAGCGGGAGGGCGGTTCTTC.

The chain uses TRBV7-2 and TRBJ2-2; 9 positions agree with TRBD2. The CDR3 is 17 amino acids. With 3 bases clipped from V and 6 bases from J, the junction kept 11 bases outside the gene matches. CDR1 is SGHTA and CDR2 is FQGNSA in the germline V gene. The CDR3 sequence: CASSFGGGAFTPGELFF. The CDR3 DNA is TGTGCCAGCAGCTTCGGCGGGGGGGCGTTTACTCCCGGGGAGCTGTTTTTT.

V gene TRBV10-2 combines with J gene TRBJ1-1; 7 positions match TRBD1. Germline values: CDR1 WSHSY, CDR2 SAAADI. The CDR3 is made up of 11 amino acids. Trimming removed 5 bases from V and 11 bases from J; junction bases left unmatched: 5. Here the CDR3 reads CASSSGQAAFF. The CDR3 DNA reads TGCGCCAGCAGTTCCGGACAGGCCGCTTTCTTT.

This clone appeared a few times. The chain joins TRBV27 to TRBJ1-2, with TRBD1 matching 7 bases. CDR3 length: 14 amino acids. J lost 7 bases, V lost 4 bases, and 9 bases had no gene match. Germline CDR1 MNHEY, CDR2 SMNVEV (reference sequence). In DNA, the CDR3 is TGTGCCAGCAGTTCCGACAGGGAGTCGGGTGGCTACACCTTC. Translating it yields CASSSDRESGGYTF.

The chain's CDR3 is CSVVGALDYGYTF. CDR3 DNA: TGCAGCGTCGTGGGGGCCCTTGACTATGGCTACACCTTC. The rearrangement joins TRBV29-1 to TRBJ1-2; D perhaps matches TRBD1 (6 bases). Germline CDR1 reads SQVTM; CDR2 reads ANQGSEA. Trimming removed 6 bases from V and 3 bases from J, with 14 bases in between. CDR3 size: 13 residues.

The V gene is TRBV7-9, the J gene TRBJ1-5, with 11 bases fitting TRBD1. In germline, CDR1 is SEHNR, CDR2 FQNEAQ (reference sequence). CDR3 length equals 17 residues. The junction had 6 bases not matched to a gene; V was cut back by 0 bases and J by 5 bases. In DNA, the CDR3 is TGTGCCAGCAGCTTAGCCGGGACAGGGGGTGTCGATCAGCCCCAGCATTTT. Translation gives CASSLAGTGGVDQPQHF.